Within the sample, the clone carrying this T cell receptor beta chain is medium-sized. The CDR3 is 14 residues long. Deletions cut 4 bases from V and 2 bases from J, with 13 bases between. The germline gives CDR1 SGDLS, CDR2 YYNGEE. This sample was taken from a study of T-cell reconstitution after alpha-beta-depleted transplantation in children. The TCRbeta library incorporated unique molecular identifiers. MiXCR was run by TCRdb on the PCR reads, yielding one entry per CDR3 protein. The sample records roughly 250,000 distinct CDR3 sequences, just under 8.5% being singletons. The clonotype comes from a male patient between 10 and 17 years old who had a stem cell transplant for acute lymphoblastic leukemia, so the T cells may come from the graft donor. The rearrangement joins TRBV9 to TRBJ2-7; D gene unclear. The sample was PBMCs, mostly from graft donor cells, taken 180 days after TCRalphabeta/CD19-depleted stem cell transplant. This CDR3 reads CASSPGPPAYEQYF. In nucleotides, the CDR3 is TGTGCCAGCAGCCCTGGTCCTCCGGCCTACGAGCAGTACTTC.